This TCR beta chain appears in the sequencing data of a study of beta chain features in type 1 diabetes. A note on this clone: Antigen: not known.

Study-level results: Naive, central memory and Treg TCRB repertoires appeared more alike in patients than in healthy donors. Shorter TCRB CDR3s, moderately but significantly so, marked every one of the four CD4+ subsets in Type 1 diabetes patients.

The CDR3 is made up of 14 amino acids. From germline, CDR1 is MNHEY and CDR2 SMNVEV (reference sequence). V lost 4 bases and J lost 7, with 13 bases in between. As every portion of the isolated RNA was reverse transcribed, the sequencing read expressed TCRB transcripts. Assay: immunoSEQ multiplex PCR; the TCRdb copy retains only in-frame clones and omits some. In the table there are about 640,000 clones, around 11% of which are singletons. This TCR was sampled from a young man with type 1 diabetes. This chain joins TRBV27 and TRBJ1-4; D perhaps matches TRBD1 (6 bases). Specimen: naive CD4+ T cells from blood. The CDR3 DNA follows: TGTGCCAGCAGTTGGTTACAGGGTGGTGAAAAACTGTTTTTT. Its translation is CASSWLQGGEKLFF.